One and the same sample provided the 27 T cell receptor beta chains below, sequenced in a study of blood T cell repertoires in COVID-19. Assay used: immunoSEQ multiplex PCR; TCRdb lists only in-frame clones, some missing. This sample has a few hundred thousand clones; about 91% occur once, and the top ten carry roughly 2.3%. Material: PBMCs or T cells enriched from blood (not recorded which). Receptors were obtained from a woman aged 35 to 49 with acute COVID-19.

The V gene is TRBV6-5, the J gene TRBJ1-2, with D perhaps matching TRBD1 (6 bases). The CDR3 totals 13 residues. V was clipped by 2 bases and J by 8 bases, with 12 bases between them. Per the germline V gene, CDR1 is MNHEY and CDR2 is SVGAGI. The CDR3 nucleotides are TGTGCCAGCAGTTACGCACAGGGTTACGGCTACACCTTC. Amino acid sequence: CASSYAQGYGYTF.

The count of this clone is one. The CDR3 spells CASSLDRASPYNEQFF. Here the CDR3 DNA reads TGCGCCAGCAGCTTGGACAGGGCATCGCCCTACAATGAGCAGTTCTTC. V usage is TRBV5-1 and J usage is TRBJ2-1; D perhaps matches TRBD1 (6 bases). This CDR3 contains 16 residues. The germline CDR1 and CDR2 sequences are SGHRS and YFSETQ. V was cut by 0 bases and J by 2 bases, with 12 bases left in between.

The chain links TRBV6-2 or TRBV6-3 to TRBJ1-1, with no clear D. Trimming removed 2 bases from V and 1 base from J, with 8 bases in between. The CDR3 consists of 14 residues. Germline V gene lookup returns CDR1 MNHEY and CDR2 SVGEGT. The CDR3 here is CASSYSRPNTEAFF. Here the CDR3 DNA reads TGTGCCAGCAGTTACAGCCGCCCGAACACTGAAGCTTTCTTT.

The chain links TRBV6-5 to TRBJ1-1; the D is unclear. This CDR3 is built from 12 residues. Per germline, CDR1 MNHEY and CDR2 SVGAGI. The ends were cut back, 6 bases at V and 0 bases at J, with 5 bases in the middle. CDR3 bases: TGTGCCAGCAGCTTAATGAACACTGAAGCTTTCTTT. Its protein is CASSLMNTEAFF.

The rearrangement uses TRBV12-3 or TRBV12-4 and TRBJ1-4, with 7 bases that match TRBD1. CDR3 length: 12 amino acids. V was clipped by 6 bases and J by 11 bases; unmatched bases: 6. The chain's CDR3 is CASSPRTGKLFF. The DNA of the CDR3 is TGTGCCAGCAGCCCAAGGACAGGTAAACTGTTTTTT.

This chain connects TRBV24-1 to TRBJ1-2; D may be TRBD1 (5 bases). Germline V gene lookup returns CDR1 KGHDR and CDR2 SFDVKD. This CDR3 contains 14 residues. Deletions cut 3 bases from V and 7 bases from J, with 14 bases between. CDR3 in amino acids: CATSDPTPGGGYTF. The DNA of the CDR3 is TGTGCCACCAGTGATCCGACCCCCGGGGGTGGCTACACCTTC.

This chain links TRBV4-1 with TRBJ1-2, with D possibly matching TRBD1 (5 bases). The CDR3 spans 15 residues. CDR1 is MGHRA, CDR2 YSYEKL, per germline. V was pared by 4 bases and J by 8 bases, with 20 bases between. The CDR3 region is CASSRLEGLKGGYTF. The CDR3 nucleotides are TGCGCCAGCAGCCGCCTGGAGGGACTGAAAGGGGGCTACACCTTC.

V and J are TRBV7-8 and TRBJ1-2, with 11 nucleotides matching TRBD1. Germline V lookup: CDR1 SGHVS, CDR2 FQNEAQ. Trimming removed 5 bases from V and 4 bases from J; junction bases left unmatched: 6. CDR3 length: 15 amino acids. The CDR3 sequence: CASSRGQGVFYGYTF. The CDR3 DNA reads as TGTGCCAGCAGCCGGGGACAGGGGGTTTTCTATGGCTACACCTTC.

The V and J genes are TRBV2 and TRBJ1-1; D might be TRBD1 (5 bases). V was cut by 7 bases and J by 6 bases, with 18 bases left in between. The CDR3 has 14 amino acids. CDR1 is SNHLY, CDR2 FYNNEI, per germline. The CDR3 DNA follows: TGTGCCAGCATCTCATTACCGGGACTTCCTGAAGCTTTCTTT. It codes for CASISLPGLPEAFF.

This clone was recorded once. The genes are TRBV5-1 and TRBJ2-3; TRBD2 agrees at 11 bases. This CDR3 has 16 amino acids. Germline loops: CDR1 SGHRS, CDR2 YFSETQ. V trimming: 5 bases; J trimming: 2 bases; junction bases outside the gene matches: 7. In nucleotides, the CDR3 is TGCGCCAGCAGTTTGCTAGCGGGAGGTAACACAGATACGCAGTATTTT. This encodes CASSLLAGGNTDTQYF. The full variable domain, completed using reference TRBV5-1 and TRBJ2-3, is KAGVTQTPRYLIKTRGQQVTLSCSPISGHRSVSWYQQTPGQGLQFLFEYFSETQRNKGNFPGRFSGRQFSNSRSEMNVSTLELGDSALYLCASSLLAGGNTDTQYFGPGTRLTVL.

For the CDR3, the DNA is TGTGCCAGCAGCCCCCCCCGGGATGATGAGCAGTTCTTC. This translates into CASSPPRDDEQFF. The chain carries TRBV3-1 (or the pseudogene TRBV3-2) and TRBJ2-1; weak D call: TRBD2 (5 bases). CDR3 length equals 13 residues. Per the germline V gene, CDR1 is LGHDT and CDR2 is YNNKEL (reference sequence). V was trimmed by 4 bases and J by 8 bases, leaving 12 bases between them.

This clone was observed a handful of times. The chain recombines TRBV7-4 with TRBJ1-5; D remains ambiguous. Per germline, CDR1 SGHVT and CDR2 SQSDAQ. V lost 5 bases and J 7 bases, leaving 21 bases between the germline ends. The CDR3 extends over 16 amino acids. The CDR3 region is CASSRRLVRSVQPQHF. The CDR3 DNA follows: TGTGCCAGCAGCCGGCGGTTGGTGAGGTCTGTACAGCCCCAGCATTTT.

The chain joins TRBV4-2 to TRBJ2-5; 13 nucleotides line up with TRBD2. The trim removed 1 base at V and 7 bases at J, leaving 6 bases unmatched. There are 16 residues in the CDR3. CDR1 is LGHNA and CDR2 is YNFKEQ in the germline V gene. The CDR3 region has the DNA TGTGCCAGCAGCCAAGGGACTAGCGGGGGCCGGGGGACCCAGTACTTC. Its protein is CASSQGTSGGRGTQYF.

In this sample, this clone turned up once. This chain connects TRBV24-1 to TRBJ1-2, with D possibly matching TRBD1 (5 bases). Germline CDR1 and CDR2: KGHDR and SFDVKD. This CDR3 has 13 amino acids. The V end was cut by 4 bases, the J end by 7 bases, with 12 bases between. CDR3 nucleotides: TGTGCCACCAGTGAGCCGGGGAGGGGTGGCTACACCTTC. This encodes CATSEPGRGGYTF.

The J gene is TRBJ1-5, the V gene TRBV18; D is unresolved. This CDR3 spans 15 amino acids. The ends were cut back, 3 bases at V and 4 bases at J, with 13 bases in the middle. Germline assignment: CDR1 KGHSH and CDR2 LQKENI. In DNA, the CDR3 is TGTGCCAGCTCACCGGGAGCTCTAGGAAATCAGCCCCAGCATTTT. Its translation: CASSPGALGNQPQHF.

The chain joins TRBV29-1 to TRBJ2-7; TRBD1 matches at 10 bases. Germline V gene lookup returns CDR1 SQVTM and CDR2 ANQGSEA. CDR3 length equals 13 residues. After removal of 7 bases from V and 5 bases from J, the junction contained 8 bases not matched to a gene. The DNA for the CDR3 is TGCAGCGCAGTCAGCGGACAGGGGGACGAGCAGTACTTC. Encoded protein: CSAVSGQGDEQYF.

This chain uses TRBV11-2 with TRBJ2-5, with 9 bases identical to TRBD1. Germline CDR1 is SGHAT and CDR2 is FQNNGV. The CDR3 contains 16 residues. V lost 5 bases and J lost 2; bases outside the gene matches: 9. The CDR3 DNA sequence: TGTGCCAGCAGCCCATGGGGACAGGGAGGTCAAGAGACCCAGTACTTC. Translating gives CASSPWGQGGQETQYF.

As regards this clone: The same CDR3 can be traced to other DNA sequences in this sample. V and J are TRBV6-2 or TRBV6-3 and TRBJ1-1, with D uncertain. The germline V and J ends were trimmed by 0 bases and 8 bases, with 7 bases remaining between them. The CDR3 has 12 residues. Germline CDR1 MNHEY, CDR2 SVGEGT. This CDR3 reads CASSYSIAEAFF. The CDR3, as DNA: TGTGCCAGCAGTTACTCGATAGCCGAAGCTTTCTTT.

The rearrangement uses TRBV30 and TRBJ1-1; D is unresolved. The CDR3 runs to 12 residues. Germline lookup yields CDR1 GTSNPN and CDR2 SVGIG (reference sequence). Trimming left V 0 bases short and J 7 bases short, with 9 bases between. The chain's CDR3 is CAWSVHEIEAFF. CDR3 DNA sequence: TGTGCCTGGAGTGTACATGAAATTGAAGCTTTCTTT.

The gene calls are TRBV15 and TRBJ1-3, with D uncertain. This CDR3 spans 19 amino acids. Trimming removed 0 bases from V and 6 bases from J, with 24 bases in between. The germline gives CDR1 LNHNV, CDR2 YYDKDF (reference sequence). CDR3 loop: CATSRETLATYRNPNTIYF. In DNA, the CDR3 is TGTGCCACCAGCAGAGAGACATTGGCGACCTATCGGAATCCAAACACCATATATTTT.

This clone has only one observation. This chain links TRBV30 with TRBJ1-1; D gene ambiguous. V was clipped by 2 bases and J by 9 bases, with 7 bases between them. Germline assignment: CDR1 GTSNPN and CDR2 SVGIG (reference sequence). There are 10 residues in the CDR3. The chain's CDR3 is CAWSTVKAFF. CDR3 nucleotide sequence: TGTGCCTGGAGTACGGTAAAAGCTTTCTTT.

The gene calls are TRBV9 and TRBJ2-3; the match to TRBD2 covers 13 bases. After removal of 4 bases from V and 0 bases from J, the junction contained 8 bases not matched to a gene. Germline V gives CDR1 SGDLS, CDR2 YYNGEE. The CDR3 extends over 18 amino acids. This CDR3 is CASSTRLAGGESTDTQYF. CDR3 bases: TGTGCCAGCAGCACCCGACTAGCGGGGGGCGAAAGCACAGATACGCAGTATTTT.

The chain couples TRBV3-1 (or the pseudogene TRBV3-2) to TRBJ2-7, with TRBD2 identical over 12 bases. Germline V lookup: CDR1 LGHDT, CDR2 YNNKEL (reference sequence). This CDR3 has 16 residues. Trimming took 1 base from V and 6 from J; bases not matched to a gene: 7. For the CDR3, the DNA is TGTGCCAGCAGCCAAGTCGCGACTAGCGGGGGAGGCGAGCAGTACTTC. It translates to CASSQVATSGGGEQYF.

V is TRBV2 and J is TRBJ1-1, with TRBD1 matching over 10 bases. CDR1 and CDR2 (germline): SNHLY, FYNNEI. V shed 5 bases and J 5 bases; nucleotides not matched to a gene: 5. The CDR3 has 14 residues. The CDR3 region has the DNA TGTGCCAGCAGTAGCCGGACAGGGGGTACTGAAGCTTTCTTT. Residues: CASSSRTGGTEAFF.

V is TRBV4-1 and J is TRBJ2-6, with 9 bases matching TRBD2. With 3 bases clipped from V and 0 bases from J, the junction kept 6 bases outside the gene matches. Germline values: CDR1 MGHRA, CDR2 YSYEKL. There are 18 residues in the CDR3. This CDR3 is CASSHPAGGSSGANVLTF. CDR3 bases: TGCGCCAGCAGCCATCCAGCGGGAGGTTCCTCTGGGGCCAACGTCCTGACTTTC.

The chain is built from TRBV7-2 and TRBJ2-7, with 10 bases aligning to TRBD1. CDR3 length equals 14 residues. V gave up 5 bases and J gave up 6 bases; unmatched junction bases: 7. Germline V gene lookup returns CDR1 SGHTA and CDR2 FQGNSA. The CDR3 DNA sequence: TGTGCCAGCAGCCCGAGGACAGGGGGAGGCGAGCAGTACTTC. It yields the protein CASSPRTGGGEQYF.

J is TRBJ2-7 and V is TRBV18, with 7 positions matching TRBD1. Unmatched junction bases numbered 10, after V lost 3 bases and J lost 2 bases. The CDR3 extends over 16 amino acids. Germline V gene sequence: CDR1 KGHSH, CDR2 LQKENI. CDR3 sequence: CASSPDSGQSTYEQYF. The CDR3 DNA reads as TGTGCCAGCTCACCCGACTCGGGACAGTCAACCTACGAGCAGTACTTC.